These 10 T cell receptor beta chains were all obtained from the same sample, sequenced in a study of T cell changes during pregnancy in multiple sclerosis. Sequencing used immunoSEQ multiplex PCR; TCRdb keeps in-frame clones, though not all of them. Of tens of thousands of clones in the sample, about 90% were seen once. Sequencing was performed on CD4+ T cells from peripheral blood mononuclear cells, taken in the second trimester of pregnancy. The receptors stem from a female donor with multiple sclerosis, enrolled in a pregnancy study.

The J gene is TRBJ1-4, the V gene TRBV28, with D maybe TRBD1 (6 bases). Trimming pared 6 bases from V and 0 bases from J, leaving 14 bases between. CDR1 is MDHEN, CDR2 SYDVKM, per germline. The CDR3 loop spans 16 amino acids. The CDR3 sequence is CASRGQSPSTNEKLFF. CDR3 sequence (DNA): TGTGCCAGCAGGGGACAAAGCCCTTCAACTAATGAAAAACTGTTTTTT.

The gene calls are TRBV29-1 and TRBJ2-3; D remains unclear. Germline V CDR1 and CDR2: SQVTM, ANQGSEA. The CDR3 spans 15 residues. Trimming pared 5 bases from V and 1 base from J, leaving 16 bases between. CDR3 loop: CSVRQERRGTDTQYF. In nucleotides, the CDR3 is TGCAGCGTTCGTCAAGAGAGACGGGGCACAGATACGCAGTATTTT.

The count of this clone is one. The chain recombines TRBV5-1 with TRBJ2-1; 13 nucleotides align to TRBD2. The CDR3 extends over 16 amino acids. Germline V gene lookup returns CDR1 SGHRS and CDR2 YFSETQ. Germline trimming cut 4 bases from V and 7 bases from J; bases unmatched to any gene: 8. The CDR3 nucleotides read TGCGCCAGCAGCCAGACTAGCGGGGGGCCGGGGAATGAGCAGTTCTTC. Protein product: CASSQTSGGPGNEQFF.

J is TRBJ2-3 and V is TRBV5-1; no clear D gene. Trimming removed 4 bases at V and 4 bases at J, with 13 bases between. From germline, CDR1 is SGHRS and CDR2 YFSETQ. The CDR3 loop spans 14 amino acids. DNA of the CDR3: TGCGCCAGCAGCCGCCGAGAAAGAGCAGATACGCAGTATTTT. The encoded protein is CASSRRERADTQYF. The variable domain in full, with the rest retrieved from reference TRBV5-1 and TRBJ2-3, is KAGVTQTPRYLIKTRGQQVTLSCSPISGHRSVSWYQQTPGQGLQFLFEYFSETQRNKGNFPGRFSGRQFSNSRSEMNVSTLELGDSALYLCASSRRERADTQYFGPGTRLTVL.

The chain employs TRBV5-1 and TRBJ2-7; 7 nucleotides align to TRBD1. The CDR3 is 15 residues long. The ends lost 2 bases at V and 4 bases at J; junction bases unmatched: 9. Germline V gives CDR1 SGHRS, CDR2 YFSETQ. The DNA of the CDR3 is TGCGCCAGCAGCTTAGACAGGGTATCTATGTACGAGCAGTACTTC. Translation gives CASSLDRVSMYEQYF.

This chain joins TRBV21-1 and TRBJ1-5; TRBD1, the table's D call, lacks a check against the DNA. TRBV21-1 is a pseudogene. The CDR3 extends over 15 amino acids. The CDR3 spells CASSANRGGYQPQHF. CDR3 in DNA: TGTGCCAGCAGCGCAAACAGGGGGGGTTATCAGCCCCAGCATTTT.

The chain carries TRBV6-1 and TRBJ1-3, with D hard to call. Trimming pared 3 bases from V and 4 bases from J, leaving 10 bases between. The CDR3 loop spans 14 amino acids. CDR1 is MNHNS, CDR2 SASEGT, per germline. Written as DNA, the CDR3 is TGTGCCAGCAGTGAGAGCGGGTCCGGAAACACCATATATTTT. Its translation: CASSESGSGNTIYF.

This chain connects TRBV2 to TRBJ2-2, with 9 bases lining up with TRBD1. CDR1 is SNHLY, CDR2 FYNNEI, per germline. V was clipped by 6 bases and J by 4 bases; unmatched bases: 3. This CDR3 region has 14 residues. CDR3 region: CASRDRGGTGELFF. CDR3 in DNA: TGTGCCAGCAGGGACAGGGGAGGCACCGGGGAGCTGTTTTTT.

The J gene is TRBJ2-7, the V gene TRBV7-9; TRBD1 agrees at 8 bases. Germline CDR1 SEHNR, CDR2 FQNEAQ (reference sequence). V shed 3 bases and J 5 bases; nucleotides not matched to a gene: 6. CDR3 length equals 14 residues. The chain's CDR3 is CASSFHRGTNEQYF. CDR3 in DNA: TGTGCCAGCAGCTTTCACAGGGGGACCAACGAGCAGTACTTC.

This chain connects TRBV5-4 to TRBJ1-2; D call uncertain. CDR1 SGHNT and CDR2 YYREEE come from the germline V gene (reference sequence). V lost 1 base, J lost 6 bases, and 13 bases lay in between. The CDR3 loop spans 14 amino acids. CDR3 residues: CASSLKVPGNGYTF. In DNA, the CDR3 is TGTGCCAGCAGCTTGAAAGTACCGGGGAATGGCTACACCTTC.